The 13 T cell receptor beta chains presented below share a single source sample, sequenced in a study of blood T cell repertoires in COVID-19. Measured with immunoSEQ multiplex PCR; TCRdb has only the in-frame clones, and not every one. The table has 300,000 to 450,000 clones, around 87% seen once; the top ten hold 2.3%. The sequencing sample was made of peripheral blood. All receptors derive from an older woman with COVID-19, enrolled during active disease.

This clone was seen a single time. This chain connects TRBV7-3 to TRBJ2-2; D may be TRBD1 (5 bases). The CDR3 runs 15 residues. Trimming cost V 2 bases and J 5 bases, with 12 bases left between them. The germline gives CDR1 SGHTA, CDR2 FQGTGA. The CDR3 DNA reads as TGTGCCAGCAGCTTATGGGGCGCTGGTACCGGGGAGCTGTTTTTT. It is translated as CASSLWGAGTGELFF.

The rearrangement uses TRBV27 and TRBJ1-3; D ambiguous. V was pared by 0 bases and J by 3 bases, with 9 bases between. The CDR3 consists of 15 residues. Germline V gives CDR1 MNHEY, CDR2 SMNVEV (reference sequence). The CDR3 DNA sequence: TGTGCCAGCAGTTTATCGCACGGTAGTGGAAACACCATATATTTT. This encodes CASSLSHGSGNTIYF.

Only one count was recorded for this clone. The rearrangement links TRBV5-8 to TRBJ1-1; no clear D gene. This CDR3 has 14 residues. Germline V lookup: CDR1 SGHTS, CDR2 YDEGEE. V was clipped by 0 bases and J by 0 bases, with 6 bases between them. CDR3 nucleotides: TGTGCCAGCAGCTTGGAACGGTTGAACACTGAAGCTTTCTTT. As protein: CASSLERLNTEAFF.

CDR3: CASSGSRDGLSEAFF. DNA of the CDR3: TGTGCCAGCAGCGGAAGCAGGGATGGACTATCTGAAGCTTTCTTT. The chain uses TRBV6-5 and TRBJ1-1; tentative D call: TRBD1 (5 bases). Germline lookup yields CDR1 MNHEY and CDR2 SVGAGI. V was clipped by 6 bases and J by 6 bases, with 20 bases between them. The CDR3 has 15 residues.

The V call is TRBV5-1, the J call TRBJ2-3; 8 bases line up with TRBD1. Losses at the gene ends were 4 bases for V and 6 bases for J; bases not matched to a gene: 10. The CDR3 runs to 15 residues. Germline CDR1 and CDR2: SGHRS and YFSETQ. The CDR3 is CASSLTGAVKDTQYF. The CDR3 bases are TGCGCCAGCAGCCTGACAGGGGCCGTTAAGGATACGCAGTATTTT.

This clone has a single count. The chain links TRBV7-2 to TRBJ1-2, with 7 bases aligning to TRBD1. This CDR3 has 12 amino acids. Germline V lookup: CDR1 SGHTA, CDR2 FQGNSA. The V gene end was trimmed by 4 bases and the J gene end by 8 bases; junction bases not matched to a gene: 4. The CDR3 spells CASSSTGLGYTF. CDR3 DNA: TGTGCCAGCAGCTCGACAGGGTTGGGCTACACCTTC.

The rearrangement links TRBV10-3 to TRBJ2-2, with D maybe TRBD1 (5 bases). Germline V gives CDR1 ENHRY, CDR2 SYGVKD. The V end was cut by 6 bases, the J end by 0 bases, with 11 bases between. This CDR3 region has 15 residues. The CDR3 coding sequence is TGTGCCATCAGCCCGGCAGGGCCGAACACCGGGGAGCTGTTTTTT. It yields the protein CAISPAGPNTGELFF.

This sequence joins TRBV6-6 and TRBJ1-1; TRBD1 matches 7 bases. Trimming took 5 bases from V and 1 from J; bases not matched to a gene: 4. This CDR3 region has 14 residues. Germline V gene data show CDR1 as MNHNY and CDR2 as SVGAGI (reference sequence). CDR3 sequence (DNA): TGTGCCAGCAGTAGGGGACAGACGAACACTGAAGCTTTCTTT. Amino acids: CASSRGQTNTEAFF.

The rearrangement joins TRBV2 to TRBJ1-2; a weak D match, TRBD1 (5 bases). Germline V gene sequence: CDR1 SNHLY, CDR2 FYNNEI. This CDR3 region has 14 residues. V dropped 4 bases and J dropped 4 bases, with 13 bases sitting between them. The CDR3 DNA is TGTGCCAGCAGTGGGGGGACTGCTGTCTATGGCTACACCTTC. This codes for CASSGGTAVYGYTF. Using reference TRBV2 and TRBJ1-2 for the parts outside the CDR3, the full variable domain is EPEVTQTPSHQVTQMGQEVILRCVPISNHLYFYWYRQILGQKVEFLVSFYNNEISEKSEIFDDQFSVERPDGSNFTLKIRSTKLEDSAMYFCASSGGTAVYGYTFGSGTRLTVV.

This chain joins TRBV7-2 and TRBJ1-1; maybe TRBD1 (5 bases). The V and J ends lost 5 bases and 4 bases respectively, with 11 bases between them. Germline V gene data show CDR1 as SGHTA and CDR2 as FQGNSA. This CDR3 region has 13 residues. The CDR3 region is CASSHGGSTEAFF. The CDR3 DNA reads TGTGCCAGCAGCCACGGGGGGAGCACTGAAGCTTTCTTT. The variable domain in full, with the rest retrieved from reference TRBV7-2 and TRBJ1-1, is GAGVSQSPSNKVTEKGKDVELRCDPISGHTALYWYRQSLGQGLEFLIYFQGNSAPDKSGLPSDRFSAERTGGSVSTLTIQRTQQEDSAVYLCASSHGGSTEAFFGQGTRLTVV.

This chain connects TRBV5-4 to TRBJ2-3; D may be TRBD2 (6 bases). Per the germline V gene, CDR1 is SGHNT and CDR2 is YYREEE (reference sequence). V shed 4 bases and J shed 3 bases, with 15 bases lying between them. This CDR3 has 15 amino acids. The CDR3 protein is CASSPPGGVTDTQYF. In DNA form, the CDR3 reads TGTGCCAGCAGCCCACCGGGCGGGGTTACAGATACGCAGTATTTT.

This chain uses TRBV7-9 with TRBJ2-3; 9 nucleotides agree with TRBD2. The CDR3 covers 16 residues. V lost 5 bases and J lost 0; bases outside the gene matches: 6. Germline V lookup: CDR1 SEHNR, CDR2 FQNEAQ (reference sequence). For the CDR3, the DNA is TGTGCCAGCAGCGTGCCGGGACTAGCTAGCACAGATACGCAGTATTTT. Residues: CASSVPGLASTDTQYF.

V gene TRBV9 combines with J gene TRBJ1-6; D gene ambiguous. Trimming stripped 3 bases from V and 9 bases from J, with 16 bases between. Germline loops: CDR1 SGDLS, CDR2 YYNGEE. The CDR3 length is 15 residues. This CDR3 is CASSAGWASPSPLHF. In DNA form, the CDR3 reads TGTGCCAGCAGCGCGGGGTGGGCCTCTCCTTCACCCCTCCACTTT. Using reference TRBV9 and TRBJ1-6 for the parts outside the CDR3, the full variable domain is DSGVTQTPKHLITATGQRVTLRCSPRSGDLSVYWYQQSLDQGLQFLIQYYNGEERAKGNILERFSAQQFPDLHSELNLSSLELGDSALYFCASSAGWASPSPLHFGNGTRLTVT.